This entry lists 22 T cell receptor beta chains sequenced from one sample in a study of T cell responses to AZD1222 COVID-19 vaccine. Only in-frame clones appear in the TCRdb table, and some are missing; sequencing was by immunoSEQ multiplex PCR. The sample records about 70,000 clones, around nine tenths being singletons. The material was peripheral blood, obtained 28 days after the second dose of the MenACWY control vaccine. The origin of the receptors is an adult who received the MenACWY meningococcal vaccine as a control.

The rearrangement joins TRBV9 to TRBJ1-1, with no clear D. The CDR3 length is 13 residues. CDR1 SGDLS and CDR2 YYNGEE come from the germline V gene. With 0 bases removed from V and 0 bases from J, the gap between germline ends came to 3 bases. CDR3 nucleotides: TGTGCCAGCAGCGTAGATATGAACACTGAAGCTTTCTTT. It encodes CASSVDMNTEAFF.

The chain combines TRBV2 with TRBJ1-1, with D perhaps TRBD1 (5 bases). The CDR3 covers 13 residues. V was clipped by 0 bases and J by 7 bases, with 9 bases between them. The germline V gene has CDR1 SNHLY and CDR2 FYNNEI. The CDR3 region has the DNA TGTGCCAGCAGTGAAGCCTCCAGGGTTGAAGCTTTCTTT. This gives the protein CASSEASRVEAFF.

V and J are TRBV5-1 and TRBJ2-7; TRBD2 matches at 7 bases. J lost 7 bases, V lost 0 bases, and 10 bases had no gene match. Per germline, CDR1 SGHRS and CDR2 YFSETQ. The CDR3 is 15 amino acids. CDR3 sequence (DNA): TGCGCCAGCAGCTTGGTAGCGGGCGCAGGGAATGAGCAGTACTTC. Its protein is CASSLVAGAGNEQYF.

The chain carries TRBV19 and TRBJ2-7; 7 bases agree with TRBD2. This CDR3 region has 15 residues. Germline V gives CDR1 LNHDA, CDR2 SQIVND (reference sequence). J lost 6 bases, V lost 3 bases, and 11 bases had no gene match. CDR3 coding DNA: TGTGCCAGTAGTATGACTAGGGCGGGAGTTGGCGAGCAGTACTTC. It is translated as CASSMTRAGVGEQYF.

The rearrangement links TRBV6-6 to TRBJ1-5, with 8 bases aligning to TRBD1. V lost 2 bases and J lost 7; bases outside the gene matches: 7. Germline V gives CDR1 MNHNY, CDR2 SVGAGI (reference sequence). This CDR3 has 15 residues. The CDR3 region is CASSYAYRGNQPQHF. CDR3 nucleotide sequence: TGTGCCAGCAGTTACGCCTACAGGGGGAACCAGCCCCAGCATTTT.

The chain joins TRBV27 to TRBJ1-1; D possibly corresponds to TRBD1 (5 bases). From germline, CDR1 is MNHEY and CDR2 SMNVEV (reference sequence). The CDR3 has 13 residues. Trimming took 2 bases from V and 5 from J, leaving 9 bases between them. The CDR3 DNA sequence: TGTGCCAGCAGTTTAGGGGGAAATACTGAAGCTTTCTTT. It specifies CASSLGGNTEAFF.

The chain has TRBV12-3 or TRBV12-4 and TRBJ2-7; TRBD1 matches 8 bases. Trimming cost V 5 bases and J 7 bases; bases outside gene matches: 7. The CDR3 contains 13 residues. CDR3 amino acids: CASSPQGVGEQYF. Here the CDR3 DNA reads TGTGCCAGCAGTCCACAGGGGGTAGGGGAGCAGTACTTC.

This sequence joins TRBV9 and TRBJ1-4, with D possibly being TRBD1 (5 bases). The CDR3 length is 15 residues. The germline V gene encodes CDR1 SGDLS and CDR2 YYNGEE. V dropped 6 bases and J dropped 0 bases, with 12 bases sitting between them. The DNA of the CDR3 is TGTGCCAGCACCCTTGGGACGGCAACTAATGAAAAACTGTTTTTT. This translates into CASTLGTATNEKLFF.

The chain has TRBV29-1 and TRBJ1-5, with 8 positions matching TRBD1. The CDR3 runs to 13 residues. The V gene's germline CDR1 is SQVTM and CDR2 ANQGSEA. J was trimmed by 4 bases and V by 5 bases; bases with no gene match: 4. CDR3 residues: CSVIQGGNQPQHF. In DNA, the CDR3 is TGCAGCGTTATACAGGGGGGAAATCAGCCCCAGCATTTT.

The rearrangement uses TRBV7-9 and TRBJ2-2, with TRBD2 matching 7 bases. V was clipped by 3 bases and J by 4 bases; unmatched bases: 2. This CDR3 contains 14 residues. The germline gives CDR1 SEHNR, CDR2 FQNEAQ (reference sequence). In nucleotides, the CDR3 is TGTGCCAGCAGCTTGCGCGGGGGCACCGGGGAGCTGTTTTTT. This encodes CASSLRGGTGELFF.

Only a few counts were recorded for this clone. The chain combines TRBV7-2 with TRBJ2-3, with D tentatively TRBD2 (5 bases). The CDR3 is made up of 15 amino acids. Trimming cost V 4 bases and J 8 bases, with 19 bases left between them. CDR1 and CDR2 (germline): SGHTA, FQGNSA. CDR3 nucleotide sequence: TGTGCCAGCAGCTCCGGAGGCTTTTACGGGTCTACGCAGTATTTT. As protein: CASSSGGFYGSTQYF.

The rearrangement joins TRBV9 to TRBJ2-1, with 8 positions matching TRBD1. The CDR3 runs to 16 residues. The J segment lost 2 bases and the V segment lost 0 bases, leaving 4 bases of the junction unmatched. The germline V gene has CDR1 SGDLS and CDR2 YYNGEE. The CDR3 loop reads CASSVGGRGPYNEQFF. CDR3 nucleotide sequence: TGTGCCAGCAGCGTAGGTGGCAGGGGGCCCTACAATGAGCAGTTCTTC.

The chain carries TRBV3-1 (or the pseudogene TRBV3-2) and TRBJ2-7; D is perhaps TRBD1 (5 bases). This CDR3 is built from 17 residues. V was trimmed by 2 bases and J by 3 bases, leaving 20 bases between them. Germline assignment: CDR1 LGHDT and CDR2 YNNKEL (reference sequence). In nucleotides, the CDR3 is TGTGCCAGCAGCCAACAGGGTAGCAGGGCAACAATCTACGAGCAGTACTTC. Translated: CASSQQGSRATIYEQYF.

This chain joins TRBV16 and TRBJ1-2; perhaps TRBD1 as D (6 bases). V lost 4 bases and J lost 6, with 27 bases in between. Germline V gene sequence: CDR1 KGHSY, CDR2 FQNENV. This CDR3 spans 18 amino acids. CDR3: CASSRVHPPRGAQHGYTF. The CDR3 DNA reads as TGTGCCAGCAGCCGAGTACATCCGCCCAGGGGCGCGCAACATGGCTACACCTTC.

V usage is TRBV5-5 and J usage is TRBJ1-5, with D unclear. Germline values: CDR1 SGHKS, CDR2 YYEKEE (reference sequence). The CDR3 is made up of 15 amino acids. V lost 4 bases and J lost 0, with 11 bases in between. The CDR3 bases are TGTGCCAGCAGCGCGAATATATATAGCAATCAGCCCCAGCATTTT. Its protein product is CASSANIYSNQPQHF.

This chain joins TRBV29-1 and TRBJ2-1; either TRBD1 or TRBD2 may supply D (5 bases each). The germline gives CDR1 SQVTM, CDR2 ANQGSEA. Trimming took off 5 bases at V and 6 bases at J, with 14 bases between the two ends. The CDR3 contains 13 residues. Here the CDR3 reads CSVPRDHLNEQFF. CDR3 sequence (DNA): TGCAGCGTTCCCCGGGACCACCTCAATGAGCAGTTCTTC.

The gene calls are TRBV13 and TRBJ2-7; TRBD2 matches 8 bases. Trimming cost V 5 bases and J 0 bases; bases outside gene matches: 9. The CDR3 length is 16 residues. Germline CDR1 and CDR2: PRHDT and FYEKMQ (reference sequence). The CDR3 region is CASSPSSSGISYEQYF. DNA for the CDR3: TGTGCCAGCAGCCCAAGCAGTAGCGGGATCTCCTACGAGCAGTACTTC.

CDR3 protein: CASSPGQAAYEQYF. The CDR3 DNA follows: TGCGCCAGCAGCCCGGGACAGGCTGCCTACGAGCAGTACTTC. The chain recombines TRBV5-1 with TRBJ2-7, with 8 positions matching TRBD1. The length of the CDR3 is 14 residues. Germline V gives CDR1 SGHRS, CDR2 YFSETQ. With V trimmed by 4 bases and J by 2 bases, 5 bases remained unmatched.

For the CDR3, the DNA is TGCGCCAGCAGCTTTCTTGAGGGAGACCTTTCGGGCTACACCTTC. Its protein product is CASSFLEGDLSGYTF. The chain uses TRBV5-1 and TRBJ1-2; D gene ambiguous. V shed 2 bases and J shed 8 bases, with 19 bases lying between them. The CDR3 contains 15 residues. CDR1 and CDR2 (germline): SGHRS, YFSETQ.

CDR3 loop: CASSQEAGKYEQYF. The CDR3 region has the DNA TGTGCCAGCAGCCAAGAAGCGGGAAAGTACGAGCAGTACTTC. The V and J genes are TRBV3-1 (or the pseudogene TRBV3-2) and TRBJ2-7; 7 positions match TRBD2. The germline V gene has CDR1 LGHDT and CDR2 YNNKEL (reference sequence). This CDR3 is 14 amino acids long. Trimming at V came to 0 bases and at J to 4 bases, leaving 3 bases not matched to a gene.

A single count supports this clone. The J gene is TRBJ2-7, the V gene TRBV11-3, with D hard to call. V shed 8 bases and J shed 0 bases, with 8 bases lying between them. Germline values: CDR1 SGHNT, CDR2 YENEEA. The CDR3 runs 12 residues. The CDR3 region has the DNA TGTGCCAGCGGAAGGAACTCCTACGAGCAGTACTTC. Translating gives CASGRNSYEQYF.

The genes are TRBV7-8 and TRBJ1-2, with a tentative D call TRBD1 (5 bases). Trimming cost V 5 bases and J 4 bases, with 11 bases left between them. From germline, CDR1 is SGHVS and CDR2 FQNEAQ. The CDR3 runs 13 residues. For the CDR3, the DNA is TGTGCCAGCAGCCATGACGGGGGCTATGGCTACACCTTC. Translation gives CASSHDGGYGYTF. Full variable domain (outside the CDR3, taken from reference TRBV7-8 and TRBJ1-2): GAGVSQSPRYKVAKRGQDVALRCDPISGHVSLFWYQQALGQGPEFLTYFQNEAQLDKSGLPSDRFFAERPEGSVSTLKIQRTQQEDSAVYLCASSHDGGYGYTFGSGTRLTVV.